These T cell receptor beta chains were read from a single sample in a study of blood T cell repertoires in COVID-19. TCRdb's table, derived via immunoSEQ multiplex PCR, lists solely in-frame clones and lacks some. The sample lists roughly 180,000 clones, 70% to 80% occurring once. Sequencing input: peripheral blood. The receptor set was obtained from a woman aged 45-65 years with active or convalescent COVID-19. CDR3s include the opening cysteine and the closing phenylalanine or tryptophan. The D gene is left open where the match is weak. The size of a clone is reported for some rows only, either as once, few or many, or as a class for expanded clones.

V gene	J gene	clone size	D gene	CDR3 protein	CDR3 DNA
TRBV7-9	TRBJ2-1	NA	TRBD2	CASSSGTSTLSEQFF	TGTGCCAGCAGCAGCGGGACTAGTACATTGAGTGAGCAGTTCTTC
TRBV11-1	TRBJ2-7	NA	TRBD2	CASSLGSGGAFYEQYF	TGTGCCAGCAGCTTGGGTAGCGGGGGGGCCTTCTACGAGCAGTACTTC
TRBV6-2/TRBV6-3	TRBJ2-7	many	TRBD2	CASSYSLAGGYEQYF	TGTGCCAGCAGTTATTCCCTAGCGGGAGGCTACGAGCAGTACTTC
TRBV11-2	TRBJ2-7	NA	NA	CASSLPTYEQYF	TGTGCCAGCAGCTTGCCCACTTACGAGCAGTACTTC
TRBV4-3	TRBJ2-7	NA	TRBD2	CASSNGLAGAISYEQYF	TGCGCCAGCAGCAACGGACTAGCGGGGGCAATATCCTACGAGCAGTACTTC
TRBV27	TRBJ2-1	NA	TRBD2	CASTLSGRGVDEQFF	TGTGCCAGCACCCTTAGCGGGAGGGGAGTCGATGAGCAGTTCTTC
TRBV5-6	TRBJ2-2	NA	NA	CASSLWAGGNSGELFF	TGTGCCAGCAGCTTGTGGGCAGGGGGGAACTCCGGGGAGCTGTTTTTT
TRBV19	TRBJ2-1	NA	TRBD2	CASSIGTSGGANEQFF	TGTGCCAGTAGTATCGGCACTAGCGGGGGGGCAAATGAGCAGTTCTTC
TRBV28	TRBJ2-5	NA	NA	CAIQELETQYF	TGTGCCATACAGGAATTAGAGACCCAGTACTTC
TRBV19	TRBJ2-3	NA	NA	CASTMGPIRNTDTQYF	TGTGCCAGTACCATGGGGCCCATAAGAAACACAGATACGCAGTATTTT
TRBV18	TRBJ1-3	NA	NA	CASSPLGRRDSGNTIYF	TGTGCCAGCTCACCACTGGGCAGGCGAGACTCTGGAAACACCATATATTTT
TRBV5-1	TRBJ2-1	NA	TRBD2	CASSLAPSGSPNEQFF	TGCGCCAGCAGCTTGGCTCCTAGCGGGAGCCCCAATGAGCAGTTCTTC
TRBV4-3	TRBJ2-7	NA	NA	CASSQDGGRADEQYF	TGCGCCAGCAGCCAAGATGGAGGGCGGGCGGACGAGCAGTACTTC
TRBV2	TRBJ1-5	NA	NA	CASKQPNQPQHF	TGTGCCAGCAAACAGCCCAATCAGCCCCAGCATTTT
TRBV6-5	TRBJ2-5	NA	TRBD2	CASSYSGGPQETQYF	TGTGCCAGCAGTTACAGCGGGGGACCTCAAGAGACCCAGTACTTC
TRBV6-2/TRBV6-3	TRBJ2-2	NA	TRBD2	CASRPSGGASGELFF	TGTGCCAGCAGACCTAGCGGGGGGGCTTCCGGGGAGCTGTTTTTT
TRBV9	TRBJ2-1	NA	NA	CASSAGGTVYNEQFF	TGTGCCAGCAGCGCGGGAGGGACAGTGTACAATGAGCAGTTCTTC
TRBV5-1	TRBJ2-1	NA	NA	CASSLERGRESEQFF	TGCGCCAGCAGCTTGGAGAGGGGGCGGGAAAGTGAGCAGTTCTTC
TRBV5-1	TRBJ1-5	NA	TRBD1	CASSLGQGGNQPQHF	TGCGCCAGCAGCTTGGGCCAGGGGGGCAATCAGCCCCAGCATTTT
TRBV5-1	TRBJ2-2	NA	TRBD2	CASSLVAGGSGELFF	TGCGCCAGCAGCTTGGTAGCGGGGGGTTCCGGGGAGCTGTTTTTT
TRBV3-1/TRBV3-2	TRBJ2-1	NA	NA	CASSQAFYNEQFF	TGTGCCAGCAGCCAAGCTTTTTACAATGAGCAGTTCTTC
TRBV10-3	TRBJ2-7	once	NA	CAISDQGKGYEQYF	TGTGCCATCAGTGACCAGGGGAAAGGATACGAGCAGTACTTC
TRBV9	TRBJ2-3	NA	NA	CASSVGALGGPSDTQYF	TGTGCCAGCAGCGTAGGGGCCCTGGGGGGGCCATCAGATACGCAGTATTTT
TRBV27	TRBJ2-4	NA	NA	CASSPAAGELAKNIQYF	TGTGCCAGCAGTCCGGCAGCAGGCGAACTAGCCAAAAACATTCAGTACTTC
TRBV29-1	TRBJ1-2	few	TRBD1	CSVADRGYIGYTF	TGCAGCGTAGCGGACAGGGGATACATAGGCTACACCTTC
TRBV19	TRBJ1-3	NA	TRBD1	CASSASGTVGNTIYF	TGTGCCAGTAGTGCCTCCGGGACAGTTGGAAACACCATATATTTT
TRBV7-9	TRBJ1-1	few	NA	CASSLAAGVSEAFF	TGTGCCAGCAGCTTAGCCGCAGGGGTAAGTGAAGCTTTCTTT
TRBV5-1	TRBJ1-1	NA	TRBD1	CASSRGQGDTEAFF	TGCGCCAGCAGCAGGGGACAGGGGGACACTGAAGCTTTCTTT
TRBV2	TRBJ2-5	NA	TRBD1	CASSSDRGQETQYF	TGTGCCAGCAGTTCCGACAGGGGGCAAGAGACCCAGTACTTC
TRBV11-2	TRBJ1-2	NA	NA	CASSPQGAVGYGYTF	TGTGCCAGCAGCCCGCAAGGGGCGGTGGGGTATGGCTACACCTTC
TRBV20-1	TRBJ2-1	NA	NA	CSARPGQEQFF	TGCAGTGCTAGGCCGGGACAAGAGCAGTTCTTC
TRBV30	TRBJ2-2	NA	TRBD2	CAWSRGLAGVVGGELFF	TGTGCCTGGAGCAGAGGACTAGCGGGAGTAGTGGGCGGGGAGCTGTTTTTT
TRBV11-2	TRBJ1-5	few	NA	CASSFSGFNQPQHF	TGTGCCAGCAGCTTTTCAGGGTTCAATCAGCCCCAGCATTTT
TRBV29-1	TRBJ2-2	NA	TRBD2	CSVRGGTLNTGELFF	TGCAGCGTTCGGGGGGGGACTTTGAACACCGGGGAGCTGTTTTTT
TRBV3-1/TRBV3-2	TRBJ1-2	NA	NA	CASSQDAQGNYGYTF	TGTGCCAGCAGCCAAGACGCCCAGGGGAACTATGGCTACACCTTC
TRBV7-2	TRBJ1-4	NA	TRBD1	CASSLAATGANEKLFF	TGTGCCAGCAGCTTAGCAGCGACAGGGGCTAATGAAAAACTGTTTTTT
TRBV30	TRBJ1-1	NA	NA	CAWSPGHMNTEAFF	TGTGCCTGGAGTCCGGGACATATGAACACTGAAGCTTTCTTT
TRBV9	TRBJ1-5	NA	TRBD1	CASSTTGGSNQPQHF	TGTGCCAGCAGCACGACAGGGGGGAGCAATCAGCCCCAGCATTTT
TRBV7-2	TRBJ1-6	NA	TRBD1	CASSSTGTGNSPLHF	TGTGCCAGCAGCTCGACCGGGACAGGCAATTCACCCCTCCACTTT
TRBV13	TRBJ2-5	NA	TRBD2	CASSFAGLAGGGETQYF	TGTGCCAGCAGCTTCGCGGGACTAGCGGGGGGAGGAGAGACCCAGTACTTC